Detailed here is one T cell receptor (beta chain). Antigen unknown. Germline V CDR1 and CDR2: SGHAT, FQNNGV. The CDR3 spans 11 residues. With 3 bases removed from V and 9 bases from J, the gap between germline ends came to 9 bases. The data were taken from a study of T cells in Graves' hyperthyroidism and ophthalmopathy. Study-wide points: Within blood appeared most thyroid clonotypes that had expanded above 0.001.

RNA transcripts yielded amplified TCR beta CDR3 regions. In the first-round RT-PCR of the TCR CDR3, the HTBI primer set was used. MiXCR, run by TCRdb on the multiplex PCR reads, gives a single entry per CDR3 protein. The data contain 350,000 to 400,000 distinct CDR3 sequences, about 15% of them singletons. Sequenced sample: blood. This clonotype was sampled from a woman in her thirties with Graves' hyperthyroidism. V gene TRBV11-2 combines with J gene TRBJ2-7, with unresolved D. The CDR3 region is CASSLTTGQYF. The CDR3, as DNA: TGTGCCAGCAGCTTGACCACGGGGCAGTACTTC.